The rows below give T cell receptor beta chains drawn from one sample of a study of T cell responses to AZD1222 COVID-19 vaccine. TCRdb's copy holds only in-frame clones and misses some; the assay was immunoSEQ multiplex PCR. The sample shows approximately 180,000 clones, almost 90% of them seen only once. Specimen: peripheral blood, collected on day 0 of AZD1222 vaccination. These receptors were obtained from an adult in good health. Both conserved end residues are part of each CDR3. D genes are given only for firm matches. The size entry is marked missing in some rows and otherwise reads once, few, many or a size class.

V gene	clone size	CDR3 length	J gene	D gene	CDR3 protein	CDR3 DNA
TRBV2	NA	14	TRBJ2-1	NA	CASSVSQGKDEQFF	TGTGCCAGCAGTGTCTCACAGGGCAAGGATGAGCAGTTCTTC
TRBV3-1/TRBV3-2	NA	17	TRBJ2-3	TRBD2	CASSQEVLAGPTDTQYF	TGTGCCAGCAGCCAAGAAGTCCTAGCGGGCCCCACAGATACGCAGTATTTT
TRBV7-2	NA	15	TRBJ1-1	NA	CASSLASGGGAEAFF	TGTGCCAGCAGCCTCGCTTCGGGTGGGGGGGCTGAAGCTTTCTTT
TRBV7-3	NA	18	TRBJ2-7	TRBD2	CARWGGSPWRFGSYEQYF	TGTGCCCGTTGGGGGGGAAGCCCCTGGAGATTCGGCTCCTACGAGCAGTACTTC
TRBV6-5	NA	13	TRBJ2-7	NA	CASTKGDSYEQYF	TGTGCCAGCACGAAGGGGGACTCCTACGAGCAGTACTTC
TRBV6-2/TRBV6-3	NA	15	TRBJ1-6	NA	CASSYPDRLNSPLHF	TGTGCCAGCAGTTATCCCGACAGGCTGAATTCACCCCTCCACTTT
TRBV15	NA	12	TRBJ1-2	NA	CATSQPPGRYTF	TGTGCCACCAGCCAACCCCCGGGACGCTACACCTTC
TRBV6-4	NA	13	TRBJ1-4	NA	CASSETSGEKLFF	TGTGCCAGCAGTGAAACCTCGGGTGAAAAACTGTTTTTT
TRBV5-5	NA	16	TRBJ1-5	NA	CASSLVSDYSNQPQHF	TGTGCCAGCAGCTTGGTTTCAGACTATAGCAATCAGCCCCAGCATTTT
TRBV3-1/TRBV3-2	NA	16	TRBJ2-1	TRBD2	CASSQDLTSGAREQFF	TGTGCCAGCAGCCAAGATCTAACTAGCGGGGCACGGGAGCAGTTCTTC
TRBV5-1	NA	15	TRBJ1-1	NA	CASSLRGRWNTEAFF	TGCGCCAGCAGCTTGAGAGGAAGGTGGAACACTGAAGCTTTCTTT
TRBV12-3/TRBV12-4	NA	13	TRBJ1-2	NA	CASSFNRNYGYTF	TGTGCCAGCAGTTTTAACCGAAACTATGGCTACACCTTC
TRBV19	NA	14	TRBJ1-3	NA	CASSIRGTGNTIYF	TGTGCCAGTAGTATCCGCGGGACTGGAAACACCATATATTTT
TRBV29-1	NA	13	TRBJ2-2	NA	CSVAAAGTGELFF	TGCAGCGTTGCGGCTGCGGGCACCGGGGAGCTGTTTTTT
TRBV7-7	few	13	TRBJ1-5	NA	CASSSTLNQPQHF	TGTGCCAGCAGCTCGACGTTAAATCAGCCCCAGCATTTT
TRBV12-3/TRBV12-4	once	13	TRBJ1-1	TRBD1	CASSPSRDSEAFF	TGTGCCAGCAGTCCGTCCCGGGACAGTGAAGCTTTCTTT
TRBV7-8	once	18	TRBJ2-5	NA	CASSLRLRFRDFQETQYF	TGTGCCAGCAGCTTAAGGTTAAGGTTTAGGGATTTCCAAGAGACCCAGTACTTC
TRBV29-1	NA	11	TRBJ1-2	NA	CSVLDSLGYTF	TGCAGCGTTTTGGACAGCTTGGGCTACACCTTC
TRBV9	few	13	TRBJ2-3	NA	CASSVQGTDTQYF	TGTGCCAGCAGCGTTCAGGGAACAGATACGCAGTATTTT
TRBV29-1	NA	13	TRBJ1-1	NA	CSVRADRNTEAFF	TGCAGCGTGAGGGCCGACAGGAACACTGAAGCTTTCTTT
TRBV6-5	NA	15	TRBJ2-3	NA	CASSYSADYIDTQYF	TGTGCCAGCAGTTACTCGGCTGATTATATAGATACGCAGTATTTT
TRBV6-5	NA	14	TRBJ2-7	NA	CASKSSGSRGEQYF	TGTGCCAGCAAAAGCTCGGGCAGTCGAGGCGAGCAGTACTTC
TRBV19	once	16	TRBJ1-5	TRBD1	CASNPTGGASGQPQHF	TGTGCCAGTAACCCGACAGGGGGCGCTTCTGGCCAGCCCCAGCATTTT
TRBV14	NA	14	TRBJ2-7	TRBD1	CASSPGQGSYEQYF	TGTGCCAGCAGCCCGGGACAGGGCTCCTACGAGCAGTACTTC
TRBV5-1	once	14	TRBJ2-7	NA	CASSRSPRIYEQYF	TGCGCCAGCAGCCGTTCCCCGCGCATCTACGAGCAGTACTTC
TRBV12-5	NA	11	TRBJ1-2	NA	CASGGPDGYTF	TGTGCTAGTGGGGGCCCGGATGGCTACACCTTC
TRBV19	NA	13	TRBJ1-1	NA	CASSDLGNTEAFF	TGTGCCAGTAGTGATTTGGGGAACACTGAAGCTTTCTTT
TRBV13	NA	15	TRBJ1-2	TRBD1	CASSSTGDKNYGYTF	TGTGCCAGCAGCTCAACAGGGGACAAGAACTATGGCTACACCTTC
TRBV6-5	once	13	TRBJ2-2	NA	CASSFTNTGELFF	TGTGCCAGCAGTTTTACCAACACCGGGGAGCTGTTTTTT
TRBV6-5	NA	13	TRBJ1-1	NA	CASSWTENTEAFF	TGTGCCAGCAGTTGGACAGAAAACACTGAAGCTTTCTTT
TRBV5-6	NA	15	TRBJ1-2	NA	CASSSPQGPSYGYTF	TGTGCCAGCAGCTCCCCTCAGGGGCCGTCTTATGGCTACACCTTC
TRBV30	NA	12	TRBJ2-5	TRBD1	CAWNRGQETQYF	TGTGCCTGGAACAGGGGCCAAGAGACCCAGTACTTC
TRBV30	NA	16	TRBJ1-5	NA	CAWSVPGSYSNQPQHF	TGTGCCTGGAGTGTACCGGGCAGCTATAGCAATCAGCCCCAGCATTTT
TRBV12-5	NA	14	TRBJ1-2	NA	CASGLVPGVYGYTF	TGTGCTAGTGGTTTGGTACCAGGGGTATATGGCTACACCTTC
TRBV5-5	NA	15	TRBJ1-2	TRBD1	CASSFEPRRGLGYTF	TGTGCCAGCAGCTTCGAGCCCCGCAGGGGGCTTGGCTACACCTTC
TRBV19	NA	13	TRBJ1-2	TRBD1	CAANPGQSNGYTF	TGTGCCGCCAATCCGGGACAGTCTAATGGCTACACCTTC
TRBV5-1	NA	14	TRBJ1-3	NA	CASSPEGLGNTIYF	TGCGCCAGCAGCCCTGAGGGTTTGGGAAACACCATATATTTT
TRBV7-9	NA	16	TRBJ2-3	NA	CASSFQAGGHGDTQYF	TGTGCCAGCAGCTTTCAAGCAGGGGGGCATGGAGATACGCAGTATTTT
TRBV5-6	NA	15	TRBJ1-2	NA	CASSQGGSFNYGYTF	TGTGCCAGCAGCCAAGGGGGGTCCTTTAACTATGGCTACACCTTC
TRBV18	NA	15	TRBJ2-7	NA	CASSPRNADGYEQYF	TGTGCCAGCTCACCACGGAACGCAGACGGCTACGAGCAGTACTTC
TRBV3-1/TRBV3-2	NA	15	TRBJ1-3	NA	CASSHFGRSGNTIYF	TGTGCCAGCAGCCACTTCGGGAGGTCTGGAAACACCATATATTTT
TRBV27	NA	15	TRBJ1-5	NA	CASSLLGVGNQPQHF	TGTGCCAGCAGTTTACTGGGGGTGGGCAATCAGCCCCAGCATTTT
TRBV5-8	NA	15	TRBJ2-1	TRBD1	CASSFTGTGFNEQFF	TGTGCCAGCAGCTTCACCGGGACAGGGTTCAATGAGCAGTTCTTC
TRBV4-1	NA	13	TRBJ1-3	NA	CASSPPVGNTIYF	TGCGCCAGCAGCCCCCCCGTCGGAAACACCATATATTTT
TRBV27	NA	12	TRBJ2-7	TRBD2	CASRGGLYEQYF	TGTGCCTCCCGGGGGGGCCTCTACGAGCAGTACTTC
TRBV5-5	NA	14	TRBJ1-5	NA	CASSPAVGNQPQHF	TGTGCCAGCAGCCCCGCGGTTGGCAATCAGCCCCAGCATTTT
TRBV11-2	once	12	TRBJ2-7	NA	CASAQDSAVQYF	TGTGCCAGTGCCCAGGATAGCGCGGTGCAGTACTTC